The following is a T cell receptor beta chain sequence with its context. Its antigen remains unknown. This entry is derived from a study of cytotoxic CD8 clonotypes in ibrutinib-treated CLL. Overall study: Across the patients, roughly 10 were relapsed/refractory, roughly 15 treatment-naive and 17 to 18 IGHV unmutated. Response sampling came at median 12 months of treatment, ranging about 6 to 40 months.

V lost 0 bases and J 4 bases, leaving 11 bases between the germline ends. CDR1 is SGDLS and CDR2 is YYNGEE in the germline V gene. The CDR3 totals 15 residues. Study results and limitations: Clonality went up at the time of ibrutinib response, stayed stable in sustained remission, and later dropped back toward its baseline level at progression. For progressing versus sustained-remission patients, sampling times were not the same.

Measured with immunoSEQ multiplex PCR; TCRdb has only the in-frame clones, and not every one. The sample records some 150,000 clones, more than 75% being singletons. The chain combines TRBV9 with TRBJ2-4, with D possibly matching TRBD1 (5 bases). The receptor was isolated from a human donor with chronic lymphocytic leukemia. The sequencing used PBMCs, collected after 24 months of ibrutinib treatment. This CDR3 reads CASSVAPDKKNIQYF. CDR3 nucleotides: TGTGCCAGCAGCGTAGCTCCGGACAAGAAAAACATTCAGTACTTC. Drawing the rest from reference TRBV9 and TRBJ2-4, the complete variable domain is DSGVTQTPKHLITATGQRVTLRCSPRSGDLSVYWYQQSLDQGLQFLIQYYNGEERAKGNILERFSAQQFPDLHSELNLSSLELGDSALYFCASSVAPDKKNIQYFGAGTRLSVL.